One T cell receptor (beta chain) is described in this entry. This clone has a single count. Its antigen target is currently unknown. One base away there is no much larger clone; base qualities are not given. Whole blood was collected in K2EDTA tubes by collaborating institutions according to the institutions' own protocols. For TCRbeta analysis, collaborators shipped samples as frozen whole blood, isolated PBMCs, or DNA extracted from either of those sample types. From a lookup of the germline V gene, CDR1 and CDR2 are MNHEY and SVGAGI. The CDR3 spans 13 residues, from the cysteine through the phenylalanine. Of all the DNA, just the CDR3 is kept, 39 bases in frame from base 1. A distance of 13 bases separates the germline ends of V and J, which lose 4 bases and 10 bases respectively. The data are from a study of blood T cell repertoires in COVID-19 (dated by TCRdb to 2018 to 2021). For the wider study: Collaborator samples came from the United States, Italy and Spain and covered acute and convalescent phases of COVID-19. The repertoires were made available in a free public database intended to serve as a resource for research on the immune response to SARS-CoV-2. Samples came from the ongoing ImmuneRACE study (first 160 participants) plus 1,254 subjects from 6 global collaborators. The dataset comprised deeply sampled blood TCRbeta repertoires from subjects exposed to, actively infected with, or recovered from COVID-19. Where HLA class I and class II types were available, the types were taken from metadata supplied by the sample provider, not from assay-based typing. The material from the prospective study consisted of cDNA or gDNA derived from T cells, B-cell-depleted T cells, or PBMCs. The sample metadata nearly always contained a de-identified subject ID, COVID-19 status, age in years and sex.

TCRbeta CDR3 regions were amplified from genomic DNA by means of the immunoSEQ Assay, a bias-controlled multiplex PCR. From the authors' description of their analysis: The number of nucleated cells in each sample was estimated from the amplification of reference gene primers within the assay. Sequence reads were collapsed and filtered to measure the absolute abundance of every unique TCRbeta CDR3 rearrangement. Productive Simpson clonality was computed per sample as the square root of Simpson's diversity index over productive rearrangements. This immuneACCESS table, as held by TCRdb, lists in-frame sequences with V and J called but not all clones. Of the missing ones, under half trace to an unresolved V gene in checked studies; the others have no known cause. Clone size and V and J calls were adopted from that table, with D and trimming inferred from the DNA. A total of around 320,000 clones appear in this sample, almost 85% of them only once. Approximately 7.5% of the sample lies in the top ten.

Here is what the overall study found, with its caveats: The amount of clinical and demographic metadata varied by source and participant and was provided uncurated.

The sequence was obtained from a human donor in a cohort sampled during active COVID-19. Sequencing was carried out using peripheral blood. The receptor chain draws on TRBV6-5 and TRBJ2-2; a tentative D match to TRBD1 spans 5 bases. At the DNA level, the sequence is TGTGCCAGCAGTTGGGGCAGTGTCCCGGAGCTGTTTTTT. The resulting protein is CASSWGSVPELFF.